This T cell receptor beta chain stems from a study of blood T cell repertoires in COVID-19 (dated by TCRdb to about 2020). Turning to the overall study: Samples from collaborators originated in the United States, Italy and Spain and spanned both the acute and convalescent phases of COVID-19. The prospective study material was composed of cDNA or gDNA derived from T cells, B-cell-depleted T cells, or PBMCs. Subjects who had been exposed to COVID-19, were actively infected with it, or had recovered from it provided the deeply sampled blood TCRbeta repertoires that made up the dataset. A freely available public database, intended as a resource for researchers studying the immune response to SARS-CoV-2, is where the repertoires were released. The samples were drawn from the first 160 participants of the ongoing ImmuneRACE study and from roughly 1,300 subjects provided by 6 global collaborators. Sample metadata almost always included a de-identified subject ID, COVID-19 status, age in years and sex. Where HLA class I and class II types were available, the types were taken from metadata supplied by the sample provider, not from assay-based typing.

Broad study findings and their caveats: Clinical and demographic metadata were provided uncurated, with the amount varying by source and participant.

From the cysteine up to the phenylalanine, the CDR3 has a length of 15 residues. CDR3 DNA is the only sequence kept; it has 45 bases, read in frame from the first base. At the junction V is shortened by 2 bases and J by 2 bases, with 11 bases in between. The germline V gene (reference sequence) sets CDR1 to LNHDA and CDR2 to SQIVND. With respect to this clone: The antigen this receptor binds is unknown. No base-level quality is on record; no much larger clone is a single base apart.

Collaborating institutions collected whole blood in K2EDTA tubes following their own protocols. For TCRbeta analysis, collaborators shipped samples in one of three forms: frozen whole blood, isolated PBMCs, or DNA extracted from either of those sample types. The immunoSEQ Assay, a bias-controlled multiplex PCR, was used to amplify TCRbeta CDR3 regions from genomic DNA. The authors' pipeline ran thus. Nucleated cell counts per sample were estimated from amplification of reference gene primers within the assay. To quantify the absolute abundance of each unique TCRbeta CDR3 rearrangement, sequence reads were collapsed and filtered. For each sample, productive Simpson clonality was calculated as the square root of Simpson's diversity index across productive rearrangements. TCRdb provides this immuneACCESS table in a form limited to in-frame rearrangements. Some clones are lacking; in checked studies, under half of them reflect an unresolved V gene, and why the rest are absent is not known. Clone size and V and J calls were adopted from that table, with D and trimming inferred from the DNA. This sample gives just over 650,000 clones in total; about nine tenths of them show up just once. The ten largest clones add up to roughly 0.25% of the sample.

The source of this sequence is a woman aged 18 to 35 with acute or convalescent COVID-19. Recombination joined TRBV19 with TRBJ2-3; the D gene is perhaps TRBD1, on 6 matching bases. The sequencing input was peripheral blood. The DNA is TGTGCCAGTAGTATACCGGGACACCTCACAGATACGCAGTATTTT. Its protein product is CASSIPGHLTDTQYF.